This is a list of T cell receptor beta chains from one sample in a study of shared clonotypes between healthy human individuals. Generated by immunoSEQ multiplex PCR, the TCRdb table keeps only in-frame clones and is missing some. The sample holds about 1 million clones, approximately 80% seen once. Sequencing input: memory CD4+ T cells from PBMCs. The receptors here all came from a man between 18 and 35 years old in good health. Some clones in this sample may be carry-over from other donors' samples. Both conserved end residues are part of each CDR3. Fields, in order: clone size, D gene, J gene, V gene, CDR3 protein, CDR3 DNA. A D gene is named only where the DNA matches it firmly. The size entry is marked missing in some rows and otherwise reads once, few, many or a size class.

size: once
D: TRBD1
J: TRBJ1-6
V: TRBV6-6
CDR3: CASSYPTGARNSPLHF
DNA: TGTGCCAGCAGTTACCCCACAGGGGCGAGGAATTCACCCCTCCACTTT

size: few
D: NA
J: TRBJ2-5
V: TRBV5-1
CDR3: CASSLLERETQYF
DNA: TGCGCCAGCAGCCTCCTCGAGAGGGAGACCCAGTACTTC

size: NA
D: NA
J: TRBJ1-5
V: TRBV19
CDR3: CASSTRTVSNQPQHF
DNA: TGTGCCAGTAGTACCCGGACAGTTAGCAATCAGCCCCAGCATTTT

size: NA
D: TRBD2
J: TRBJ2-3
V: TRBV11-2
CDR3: CASSSPVLAGGPTDTQYF
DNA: TGTGCCAGCAGCTCGCCCGTACTAGCGGGAGGGCCGACAGATACGCAGTATTTT

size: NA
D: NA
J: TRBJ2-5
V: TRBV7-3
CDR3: CASSARTAGETQYF
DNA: TGTGCCAGCAGCGCACGGACGGCTGGGGAGACCCAGTACTTC

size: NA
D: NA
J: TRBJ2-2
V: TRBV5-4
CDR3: CASSLAPRDTGELFF
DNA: TGTGCCAGCAGCTTGGCCCCTCGAGATACCGGGGAGCTGTTTTTT

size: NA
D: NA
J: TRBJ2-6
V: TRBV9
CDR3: CASSAMRSGANVLTF
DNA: TGTGCCAGCAGCGCCATGAGGTCTGGGGCCAACGTCCTGACTTTC

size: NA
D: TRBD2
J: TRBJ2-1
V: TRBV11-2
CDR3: CASSFGNSGSYNEQFF
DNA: TGTGCCAGCAGCTTCGGGAATAGCGGGAGCTACAATGAGCAGTTCTTC

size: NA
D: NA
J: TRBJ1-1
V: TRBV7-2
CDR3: CASSSLGVMNTEAFF
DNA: TGTGCCAGCAGCTCTCTGGGGGTGATGAACACTGAAGCTTTCTTT

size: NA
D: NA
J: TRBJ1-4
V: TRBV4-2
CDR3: CASSQGWSEKLFF
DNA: TGTGCCAGCAGCCAAGGGTGGAGTGAAAAACTGTTTTTT

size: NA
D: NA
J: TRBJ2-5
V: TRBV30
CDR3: CAWSVIRGETQYF
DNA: TGTGCCTGGAGTGTAATACGGGGAGAGACCCAGTACTTC

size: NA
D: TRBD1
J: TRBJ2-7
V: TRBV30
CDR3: CAWSPGTGSYEQYF
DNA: TGTGCCTGGAGCCCGGGGACAGGGAGCTACGAGCAGTACTTC

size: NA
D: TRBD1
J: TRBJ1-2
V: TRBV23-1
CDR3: CASSWGQRVYGYTF
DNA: TGCGCCAGCAGTTGGGGACAGCGCGTCTATGGCTACACCTTC

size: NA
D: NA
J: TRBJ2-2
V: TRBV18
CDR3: CASSGRRNSANTGELFF
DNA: TGTGCCAGCTCTGGGAGGCGGAACAGCGCTAACACCGGGGAGCTGTTTTTT

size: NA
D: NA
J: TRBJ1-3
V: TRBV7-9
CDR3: CASSSPLTGNTIYF
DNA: TGTGCCAGCAGCTCCCCCCTCACTGGAAACACCATATATTTT

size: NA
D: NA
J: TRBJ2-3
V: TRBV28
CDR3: CASSWGPHRADTQYF
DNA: TGTGCCAGCAGTTGGGGACCCCACCGGGCAGATACGCAGTATTTT

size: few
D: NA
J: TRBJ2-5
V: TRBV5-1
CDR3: CASSLAPGSWETQYF
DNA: TGCGCCAGCAGCTTGGCTCCCGGGTCCTGGGAGACCCAGTACTTC

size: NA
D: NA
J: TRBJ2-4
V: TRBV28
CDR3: CASDAGGKNIQYF
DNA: TGTGCCTCCGACGCGGGCGGCAAAAACATTCAGTACTTC

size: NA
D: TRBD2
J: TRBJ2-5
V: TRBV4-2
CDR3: CASSHSKRERETQYF
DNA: TGTGCCAGCAGCCATTCCAAGCGGGAGCGGGAGACCCAGTACTTC

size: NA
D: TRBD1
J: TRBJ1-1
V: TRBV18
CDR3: CASSERRGGANTEAFF
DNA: TGTGCCAGCTCAGAGCGGCGAGGGGGCGCAAACACTGAAGCTTTCTTT

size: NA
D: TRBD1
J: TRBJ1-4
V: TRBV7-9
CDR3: CASSLTGSNEKLFF
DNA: TGTGCCAGCAGCTTGACAGGGTCGAATGAAAAACTGTTTTTT

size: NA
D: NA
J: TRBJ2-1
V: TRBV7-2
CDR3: CASSFVSREQFF
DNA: TGTGCCAGCAGCTTTGTGTCTCGCGAGCAGTTCTTC

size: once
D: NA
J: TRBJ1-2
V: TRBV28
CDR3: CASSRTSLAHGYTF
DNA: TGTGCCAGCAGTCGGACATCCCTCGCCCATGGCTACACCTTC

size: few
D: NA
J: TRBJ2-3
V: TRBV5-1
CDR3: CASSLASLSTQYF
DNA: TGCGCCAGCAGCTTGGCGTCATTGAGCACGCAGTATTTT

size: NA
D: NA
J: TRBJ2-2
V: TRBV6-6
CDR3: CASSSDSPTGELFF
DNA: TGTGCCAGCAGTTCGGACAGCCCTACCGGGGAGCTGTTTTTT

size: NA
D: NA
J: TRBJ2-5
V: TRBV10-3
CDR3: CAISDYGTGLETQYF
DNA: TGTGCCATCAGTGATTACGGGACCGGATTAGAGACCCAGTACTTC

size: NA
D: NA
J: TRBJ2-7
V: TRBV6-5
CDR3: CASSRKQGTYEQYF
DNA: TGTGCCAGCAGCCGTAAACAGGGTACTTACGAGCAGTACTTC